A single sample gave rise to the 31 T cell receptor beta chains below, sequenced in a study of human T cells and chemical hapten exposure. TCRdb independently ran MiXCR on the RACE reads; one entry per CDR3 protein. The profile shows 300,000 to 450,000 distinct CDR3 sequences, 5.1% of them singletons. Specified time point: pre-sensitization, week 0. The treatment is: therapeutic diphenylcyclopropenone sensitization with weekly scalp DPC. Specimen: whole blood, collected in connection with sensitization to the hapten diphenylcyclopropenone (DPC). All receptors come from a woman in her fifties or sixties with alopecia areata. Some clones in this sample may be carry-over from other donors' samples.

The genes are TRBV7-9 and TRBJ2-3, with 10 bases aligning to TRBD1. V shed 8 bases, J shed 3 bases, and the junction held 8 bases outside the gene matches. The length of the CDR3 is 15 residues. Germline V CDR1 and CDR2: SEHNR, FQNEAQ (reference sequence). The CDR3 protein is CASLPRDRGTDTQYF. The CDR3 coding sequence is TGTGCCAGCTTACCACGGGACAGGGGAACAGATACGCAGTATTTT.

This clonotype was detected a few times. CDR3 in amino acids: CASSQGASGRAKNIQYF. CDR3 DNA: TGTGCCAGCAGCCAAGGGGCTAGCGGGCGGGCCAAAAACATTCAGTACTTC. The rearrangement uses TRBV4-2 and TRBJ2-4, with 8 bases fitting TRBD2. Losses at the gene ends were 1 base for V and 1 base for J; bases not matched to a gene: 6. CDR1 is LGHNA and CDR2 is YNFKEQ in the germline V gene. CDR3 length equals 17 residues.

Details on this clonotype: This may be a read error, as it is one base from a much larger clone. The chain recombines TRBV7-2 with TRBJ2-3, with 7 bases that match TRBD2. With V trimmed by 6 bases and J by 3 bases, 12 bases remained unmatched. The CDR3 totals 16 residues. From germline, CDR1 is SGHTA and CDR2 FQGNSA. The CDR3 here is CASSLIEGGPTDTQYF. Here the CDR3 DNA reads TGTGCCAGCAGTCTCATAGAGGGAGGGCCAACAGATACGCAGTATTTT.

The chain uses TRBV9 and TRBJ2-3; D may correspond to TRBD1 or TRBD2 (5 bases each). The length of the CDR3 is 16 residues. In germline, CDR1 is SGDLS, CDR2 YYNGEE. Trimming removed 0 bases from V and 2 bases from J, with 13 bases in between. The CDR3 region is CASSVGVRENTDTQYF. The CDR3 DNA sequence: TGTGCCAGCAGCGTAGGGGTCAGGGAGAACACAGATACGCAGTATTTT.

A few counts support this clonotype. The chain couples TRBV24-1 to TRBJ2-1; TRBD1 aligns across 9 bases. CDR1 is KGHDR, CDR2 SFDVKD, per germline. This CDR3 is built from 10 residues. After removal of 9 bases from V and 15 bases from J, the junction contained 5 bases not matched to a gene. The CDR3 DNA reads as TGTGCCACCCCCGGGACAGGGCCGTTCTTC. Translating it yields CATPGTGPFF.

This clonotype was detected ten times or more. V is TRBV27 and J is TRBJ1-5; TRBD1 is a possible D gene (6 bases). The germline V and J ends were trimmed by 5 bases and 4 bases, with 12 bases remaining between them. The length of the CDR3 is 14 residues. Germline V CDR1 and CDR2: MNHEY, SMNVEV (reference sequence). CDR3 amino acids: CASSRTALNQPQHF. The CDR3 DNA follows: TGTGCCAGCAGTCGGACAGCATTAAATCAGCCCCAGCATTTT.

This clonotype was picked up many times. V is TRBV9 and J is TRBJ2-5; D uncertain. CDR1 is SGDLS and CDR2 is YYNGEE in the germline V gene. This CDR3 is built from 15 residues. V shed 0 bases and J shed 0 bases, with 9 bases lying between them. CDR3 sequence: CASSVGVADQETQYF. The CDR3 region has the DNA TGTGCCAGCAGCGTAGGAGTGGCAGACCAAGAGACCCAGTACTTC.

This chain joins TRBV30 and TRBJ2-1, with 7 nucleotides matching TRBD2. V lost 5 bases, J lost 8 bases, and 6 bases stayed unmatched. CDR1 GTSNPN and CDR2 SVGIG come from the germline V gene (reference sequence). This CDR3 is built from 12 residues. In DNA, the CDR3 is TGTGCCTGGGGCCCGGCGGGGGATGAGCAGTTCTTC. It specifies CAWGPAGDEQFF.

The CDR3 is CASSPPRRVDEQFF. For the CDR3, the DNA is TGTGCCAGCTCACCACCGAGAAGGGTGGATGAGCAGTTCTTC. This chain connects TRBV18 to TRBJ2-1; D remains unclear. The V gene lost 0 bases and the J gene lost 8 bases, with 11 bases spanning the gap. The CDR3 spans 14 residues. Germline values: CDR1 KGHSH, CDR2 LQKENI.

There are a few counts of this clonotype. The chain joins TRBV29-1 to TRBJ2-7; possibly TRBD2 for D (5 bases). This CDR3 comprises 13 residues. V lost 7 bases, J lost 4 bases, and 17 bases lay in between. CDR1 and CDR2 from the germline V gene are SQVTM and ANQGSEA. CDR3: CSAGGRVGYEQYF. The DNA for the CDR3 is TGCAGCGCCGGAGGAAGGGTAGGGTACGAGCAGTACTTC.

Concerning this clonotype itself: A read error may explain this, as a much larger clone is one base away. The chain has TRBV2 and TRBJ1-6; 10 nucleotides agree with TRBD1. The V gene's germline CDR1 is SNHLY and CDR2 FYNNEI. This CDR3 is built from 13 residues. This CDR3 is CASREGTGVRRAF. The CDR3 nucleotides read TGTGCCAGCCGAGAGGGGACAGGGGTCCGCCGTGCGTTT.

This clonotype was detected a few times. This rearrangement joins TRBV20-1 to TRBJ2-7; D remains ambiguous. CDR1 and CDR2 from the germline V gene are DFQATT and SNEGSKA (reference sequence). V was pared by 5 bases and J by 2 bases, with 10 bases between. The CDR3 contains 12 residues. The CDR3 sequence: CSAGRVTYEQYF. CDR3 DNA sequence: TGCAGTGCTGGTAGGGTAACCTACGAGCAGTACTTC.

This clonotype was counted ten times or more. The rearrangement joins TRBV12-3 or TRBV12-4 to TRBJ2-1; TRBD1 is a possible D gene (6 bases). V was shortened by 1 base and J by 2 bases, with 6 bases between the two germline ends. This CDR3 contains 14 residues. The CDR3 sequence: CASSLGTAYNEQFF. CDR3 nucleotide sequence: TGTGCCAGCAGTTTAGGGACAGCCTACAATGAGCAGTTCTTC.

This clonotype was detected a few times. The chain carries TRBV5-6 and TRBJ1-4; D gene ambiguous. The CDR3 loop spans 13 amino acids. The germline gives CDR1 SGHDT, CDR2 YYEEEE. The germline V and J ends were trimmed by 0 bases and 4 bases, with 4 bases remaining between them. The CDR3, as DNA: TGTGCCAGCAGCTTGGACCTTAATGAAAAACTGTTTTTT. It is translated as CASSLDLNEKLFF.

This clonotype has ten or more counts. This rearrangement joins TRBV12-3 or TRBV12-4 to TRBJ2-7, with D perhaps matching TRBD2 (6 bases). V was cut by 3 bases and J by 7 bases, with 10 bases left in between. This CDR3 is built from 12 residues. The CDR3 spells CASSFGAGEQYF. As DNA, the CDR3 is TGTGCCAGCAGTTTTGGCGCGGGAGAGCAGTACTTC.

This clonotype was counted only a few times. This rearrangement joins TRBV27 to TRBJ2-1, with D unresolved. Trimming stripped 4 bases from V and 7 bases from J, with 11 bases between. The germline gives CDR1 MNHEY, CDR2 SMNVEV (reference sequence). The CDR3 totals 13 residues. CDR3 nucleotide sequence: TGTGCCAGCAGTTCCTCGGCCTGGAATGAGCAGTTCTTC. It specifies CASSSSAWNEQFF.

This clonotype was seen ten or more times. The rearrangement links TRBV2 to TRBJ2-2; TRBD2 is a possible D gene (7 bases). The V and J ends lost 6 bases and 2 bases respectively, with 16 bases between them. In germline, CDR1 is SNHLY, CDR2 FYNNEI. The CDR3 is 16 amino acids. CDR3 in amino acids: CASRLRGALNTGELFF. The CDR3 nucleotides read TGTGCCAGCAGGCTACGGGGGGCCCTCAACACCGGGGAGCTGTTTTTT.

The V and J genes are TRBV6-1 and TRBJ1-5; D unresolved. The germline CDR1 and CDR2 sequences are MNHNS and SASEGT. V shed 9 bases and J shed 0 bases, with 9 bases lying between them. There are 13 residues in the CDR3. The CDR3, as DNA: TGTGCCAGTCAGGAGTATAGCAATCAGCCCCAGCATTTT. Encoded protein: CASQEYSNQPQHF.

There are many counts of this clonotype. The chain employs TRBV5-1 and TRBJ2-3, with TRBD1 matching 8 bases. Germline-derived CDR1 and CDR2 are SGHRS and YFSETQ. This CDR3 spans 14 amino acids. V lost 4 bases to trimming and J lost 1 base; unmatched junction nucleotides: 2. The CDR3 is CASSKTGGTDTQYF. In nucleotides, the CDR3 is TGCGCCAGCAGCAAGACAGGGGGCACAGATACGCAGTATTTT.

A few counts support this clonotype. This chain joins TRBV18 and TRBJ2-7; the match to TRBD2 covers 11 bases. Per the germline V gene, CDR1 is KGHSH and CDR2 is LQKENI. Germline trimming cut 0 bases from V and 6 bases from J; bases unmatched to any gene: 4. The CDR3 length is 15 residues. In DNA, the CDR3 is TGTGCCAGCTCACCACCCACTAGCGGGAGTGGCGAGCAGTACTTC. Encoded protein: CASSPPTSGSGEQYF.

This clonotype was seen many times. The gene calls are TRBV28 and TRBJ2-7; no firm D call. The V and J ends lost 5 bases and 5 bases respectively, with 13 bases between them. In germline, CDR1 is MDHEN, CDR2 SYDVKM. The CDR3 spans 13 residues. CDR3: CASSTSLKDEQYF. CDR3 nucleotides: TGTGCCAGCAGTACCTCTTTGAAGGACGAGCAGTACTTC. Drawing the rest from reference TRBV28 and TRBJ2-7, the complete variable domain is DVKVTQSSRYLVKRTGEKVFLECVQDMDHENMFWYRQDPGLGLRLIYFSYDVKMKEKGDIPEGYSVSREKKERFSLILESASTNQTSMYLCASSTSLKDEQYFGPGTRLTVT.

The table lists this clonotype with many counts. J is TRBJ1-6 and V is TRBV13, with 9 bases fitting TRBD1. V shed 6 bases, J shed 7 bases, and the junction held 4 bases outside the gene matches. Per germline, CDR1 PRHDT and CDR2 FYEKMQ (reference sequence). The CDR3 runs to 14 residues. This CDR3 is CASRPDRGNSPLHF. DNA for the CDR3: TGTGCCAGCAGGCCGGACAGGGGAAATTCACCCCTCCACTTT.

This clonotype showed up many times. The V and J genes are TRBV20-1 and TRBJ1-6, with TRBD1 identical over 8 bases. CDR1 and CDR2 from the germline V gene are DFQATT and SNEGSKA (reference sequence). CDR3 length: 14 residues. With 6 bases clipped from V and 7 bases from J, the junction kept 8 bases outside the gene matches. The CDR3 here is CSAPVQGANSPLHF. The CDR3 region has the DNA TGCAGTGCCCCCGTGCAGGGGGCCAATTCACCCCTCCACTTT.

The V call is TRBV2, the J call TRBJ1-1, with TRBD1 identical over 9 bases. The CDR3 totals 18 residues. The V segment lost 7 bases and the J segment 0 bases; nucleotides outside the gene matches: 15. Germline-derived CDR1 and CDR2 are SNHLY and FYNNEI. CDR3 in amino acids: CASTLSTGTGPMNTEAFF. The CDR3 DNA sequence: TGTGCCAGCACTCTTTCAACCGGGACAGGGCCCATGAACACTGAAGCTTTCTTT.

The CDR3 sequence: CASSKTGGGLFF. As DNA, the CDR3 is TGTGCCAGCAGTAAAACCGGAGGGGGACTGTTTTTT. V is TRBV12-3 or TRBV12-4 and J is TRBJ1-4; perhaps TRBD1 as D (6 bases). Trimming took 5 bases from V and 13 from J, leaving 14 bases between them. The CDR3 spans 12 residues.

This clonotype was detected ten times or more. This chain uses TRBV6-2 or TRBV6-3 with TRBJ2-1; TRBD2 aligns across 9 bases. Germline trimming cut 5 bases from V and 6 bases from J; bases unmatched to any gene: 5. The length of the CDR3 is 14 residues. Germline CDR1 is MNHEY and CDR2 is SVGEGT. CDR3 sequence (DNA): TGTGCCAGCAGTACGGGGACTAGCCCCAATGAGCAGTTCTTC. Amino acids: CASSTGTSPNEQFF.

The rearrangement joins TRBV6-5 to TRBJ2-1; TRBD2 aligns across 11 bases. Per the germline V gene, CDR1 is MNHEY and CDR2 is SVGAGI. This CDR3 has 17 amino acids. With 6 bases clipped from V and 6 bases from J, the junction kept 13 bases outside the gene matches. This chain's CDR3 is CASSRPGIAGGPNEQFF. CDR3 DNA: TGTGCCAGCAGCAGGCCCGGGATAGCGGGGGGGCCCAATGAGCAGTTCTTC.

This clonotype has only one observation. This clone may be a read error of a much larger clone one base away. The V and J genes are TRBV28 and TRBJ2-7, with 12 bases matching TRBD2. Germline V gene lookup returns CDR1 MDHEN and CDR2 SYDVKM. The CDR3 loop spans 14 amino acids. The CDR3 nucleotides are TGTGTCAGCACCCGACTAGCGGGAGCTCTCGAGCAGTACTTC. This translates into CVSTRLAGALEQYF.

The table lists this clonotype with a few counts. This chain connects TRBV11-2 to TRBJ2-1, with D possibly TRBD2 on 6 matching bases. CDR1 is SGHAT and CDR2 is FQNNGV in the germline V gene. V lost 7 bases and J lost 9, with 19 bases in between. The CDR3 is 14 amino acids. The CDR3 DNA is TGTGCCAGCATCGCCGACGGGGGTTACGGTGAGCAGTTCTTC. It encodes CASIADGGYGEQFF.

This clonotype was counted ten times or more. The chain employs TRBV12-3 or TRBV12-4 and TRBJ1-2; D might be TRBD1 (5 bases). Trimming removed 3 bases from V and 5 bases from J, with 13 bases in between. The CDR3 consists of 14 residues. The CDR3: CASSFGRVLYGYTF. CDR3 in DNA: TGTGCCAGCAGTTTTGGCAGGGTATTATATGGCTACACCTTC.

This chain joins TRBV12-3 or TRBV12-4 and TRBJ1-1; D may be TRBD1 (5 bases). This CDR3 spans 14 amino acids. Trimming stripped 6 bases from V and 4 bases from J, with 15 bases between. DNA of the CDR3: TGTGCCAGCAGGCCCGGGGCAGATTTCACTGAAGCTTTCTTT. Its protein product is CASRPGADFTEAFF.